The 20 T cell receptor beta chains listed next were all sequenced from one sample in a study of blood T cell repertoires in COVID-19. Produced via immunoSEQ multiplex PCR; TCRdb's table is partial and in-frame only. This table holds approximately 230,000 clones, roughly 90% found once. Specimen: PBMCs or T cells enriched from blood (not recorded which). These receptors were taken from a woman in her 30s who had recovered from COVID-19.

The rearrangement links TRBV25-1 to TRBJ1-1, with 8 bases lining up with TRBD1. The V segment lost 6 bases and the J segment 7 bases; nucleotides outside the gene matches: 7. The V gene's germline CDR1 is MGHDK and CDR2 SYGVNS. This CDR3 has 13 residues. The CDR3 sequence: CASSSGTGFEAFF. CDR3 DNA: TGTGCCAGCAGCTCCGGGACAGGATTTGAAGCTTTCTTT.

A single count supports this clone. The CDR3 here is CASSMIGGDSPLHF. CDR3 sequence (DNA): TGTGCCAGTAGTATGATAGGGGGTGATTCACCCCTCCACTTT. The V call is TRBV19, the J call TRBJ1-6; perhaps TRBD1 as D (6 bases). The V and J ends lost 3 bases and 8 bases respectively, with 11 bases between them. The germline CDR1 and CDR2 sequences are LNHDA and SQIVND (reference sequence). The CDR3 contains 14 residues.

This clone was seen just once. CDR3 DNA: TGTGCCAGCAGTTTTATAGCCCCCGCATCTCGATTAAACTACAATGAGCAGTTCTTC. Protein sequence: CASSFIAPASRLNYNEQFF. This chain uses TRBV28 with TRBJ2-1; D not resolved. This CDR3 region has 19 residues. With 3 bases removed from V and 3 bases from J, the gap between germline ends came to 24 bases. In germline, CDR1 is MDHEN, CDR2 SYDVKM.

A single count supports this clone. V is TRBV6-5 and J is TRBJ1-1; D uncertain. This CDR3 contains 14 residues. Germline CDR1 is MNHEY and CDR2 is SVGAGI. Trimming removed 6 bases from V and 3 bases from J, with 14 bases in between. The CDR3 DNA reads as TGTGCCAGCAGGAGTGGGTTGGAGTACACTGAAGCTTTCTTT. Translating it yields CASRSGLEYTEAFF.

This clone was recorded a few times. V and J are TRBV4-3 and TRBJ1-2; tentative D call: TRBD1 (6 bases). V lost 3 bases, J lost 6 bases, and 14 bases lay in between. The CDR3 contains 14 residues. The germline V gene encodes CDR1 LGHNA and CDR2 YSLEER. The CDR3 coding sequence is TGCGCCAGCAGCCATTTTGACAGGACGGATGGCTACACCTTC. Its translation: CASSHFDRTDGYTF.

The V gene is TRBV7-2, the J gene TRBJ1-3; D possibly corresponds to TRBD1 (6 bases). Trimming cost V 5 bases and J 3 bases, with 11 bases left between them. The CDR3 has 14 residues. Germline V gene data show CDR1 as SGHTA and CDR2 as FQGNSA. The CDR3 nucleotides read TGTGCCAGCAGCCTGCAGACAGGTGGAAACACCATATATTTT. It specifies CASSLQTGGNTIYF.

This clone was recorded a few times. The chain couples TRBV6-6 to TRBJ2-7, with 7 nucleotides matching TRBD1. V gave up 5 bases and J gave up 0 bases; unmatched junction bases: 10. The CDR3 consists of 16 residues. The germline CDR1 and CDR2 sequences are MNHNY and SVGAGI (reference sequence). As DNA, the CDR3 is TGTGCCAGCAGTCCCCCTACAGGGGACCTCTCCTACGAGCAGTACTTC. It encodes CASSPPTGDLSYEQYF.

V gene TRBV10-3 combines with J gene TRBJ1-3; D call uncertain. The CDR3 is 14 residues long. Trimming took off 0 bases at V and 4 bases at J, with 7 bases between the two ends. Looked up from germline, CDR1 is ENHRY and CDR2 is SYGVKD. DNA of the CDR3: TGTGCCATCAGTGAGTCAGTAGCGGGAAACACCATATATTTT. Translating it yields CAISESVAGNTIYF.

V and J are TRBV6-1 and TRBJ1-2; D remains ambiguous. Germline V gives CDR1 MNHNS, CDR2 SASEGT. The V end lost 2 bases, the J end lost 5 bases, and 9 bases lay between the germline ends. The CDR3 loop spans 13 amino acids. In DNA form, the CDR3 reads TGTGCCAGCAGTGAATGGGGAGGATATGGCTACACCTTC. This translates into CASSEWGGYGYTF.

The chain couples TRBV9 to TRBJ2-3, with unresolved D. This CDR3 is 15 amino acids long. Trimming left V 0 bases short and J 0 bases short, with 8 bases between. Germline V gives CDR1 SGDLS, CDR2 YYNGEE. CDR3 DNA sequence: TGTGCCAGCAGCGTAGTAGCAATTAGCACAGATACGCAGTATTTT. Translating it yields CASSVVAISTDTQYF.

The chain has TRBV19 and TRBJ2-7; TRBD1 matches at 7 bases. The junction had 11 bases not matched to a gene; V was cut back by 10 bases and J by 2 bases. Germline CDR1 LNHDA, CDR2 SQIVND (reference sequence). The CDR3 sequence is 14 residues long. CDR3 residues: CAKGEGGEPYEQYF. DNA for the CDR3: TGTGCCAAGGGAGAAGGGGGCGAGCCCTACGAGCAGTACTTC.

The V call is TRBV30, the J call TRBJ1-2, with TRBD1 as a possible D gene (6 bases). The CDR3 length is 20 residues. Germline V gives CDR1 GTSNPN, CDR2 SVGIG (reference sequence). Trimming cost V 0 bases and J 3 bases, with 29 bases left between them. Here the CDR3 reads CAWSVIGFGESGGLDYGYTF. CDR3 DNA: TGTGCCTGGAGTGTAATCGGTTTCGGGGAGAGTGGGGGCCTGGACTATGGCTACACCTTC.

Here the CDR3 reads CAGAQGRTDTQYF. In nucleotides, the CDR3 is TGTGCCGGGGCCCAGGGGCGCACAGATACGCAGTATTTT. V usage is TRBV5-4 and J usage is TRBJ2-3; D possibly corresponds to TRBD1 (6 bases). Germline lookup yields CDR1 SGHNT and CDR2 YYREEE (reference sequence). This CDR3 has 13 residues. Trimming removed 10 bases from V and 1 base from J, with 13 bases in between.

This rearrangement joins TRBV5-1 to TRBJ2-3; weak D call: TRBD1 (6 bases). Germline V gene lookup returns CDR1 SGHRS and CDR2 YFSETQ. This CDR3 is 14 amino acids long. V dropped 6 bases and J dropped 0 bases, with 11 bases sitting between them. The CDR3 DNA sequence: TGCGCCAGCACCACAGGACAGAGCACAGATACGCAGTATTTT. Translating gives CASTTGQSTDTQYF.

The genes are TRBV30 and TRBJ2-7, with TRBD1 matching over 7 bases. Per germline, CDR1 GTSNPN and CDR2 SVGIG (reference sequence). The CDR3 contains 14 residues. Trimming cost V 6 bases and J 4 bases; bases outside gene matches: 12. CDR3 residues: CACLDWGQRYEQYF. CDR3 sequence (DNA): TGTGCCTGCCTTGACTGGGGACAGAGGTACGAGCAGTACTTC.

This chain connects TRBV7-2 to TRBJ2-3; D possibly corresponds to TRBD2 (6 bases). Trimming removed 5 bases from V and 2 bases from J, with 20 bases in between. The V gene's germline CDR1 is SGHTA and CDR2 FQGNSA. The CDR3 contains 17 residues. The DNA of the CDR3 is TGTGCCAGCAGCCCCCGTGGGACTTTTTCTTCCACAGATACGCAGTATTTT. Translation gives CASSPRGTFSSTDTQYF.

This clone has just one count. The rearrangement uses TRBV7-2 and TRBJ2-1; 10 bases are shared with TRBD2. With 4 bases clipped from V and 8 bases from J, the junction kept 5 bases outside the gene matches. Germline lookup yields CDR1 SGHTA and CDR2 FQGNSA. CDR3 size: 14 residues. In DNA, the CDR3 is TGTGCCAGCAGCTCGCTAGCGGGAGCCGATGAGCAGTTCTTC. This gives the protein CASSSLAGADEQFF.

The chain uses TRBV30 and TRBJ1-1; TRBD1 matches 7 bases. This CDR3 comprises 17 residues. The V gene's germline CDR1 is GTSNPN and CDR2 SVGIG (reference sequence). The V and J ends lost 1 base and 4 bases, in that order; junction bases with no gene match: 15. The CDR3 DNA sequence: TGTGCCTGGAGTGGCCGATTGACAGGGCCGTATCGCACTGAAGCTTTCTTT. This encodes CAWSGRLTGPYRTEAFF.

This clone was seen only once. V and J are TRBV30 and TRBJ2-1, with 9 bases matching TRBD2. With 7 bases clipped from V and 6 bases from J, the junction kept 16 bases outside the gene matches. CDR3 size: 16 residues. Germline CDR1 is GTSNPN and CDR2 is SVGIG (reference sequence). CDR3 residues: CASYPGLAGGVNEQFF. The CDR3 coding sequence is TGTGCCTCCTACCCCGGTCTGGCGGGAGGGGTCAATGAGCAGTTCTTC.

V and J are TRBV7-9 and TRBJ2-5; D uncertain. With 7 bases removed from V and 3 bases from J, the gap between germline ends came to 9 bases. This CDR3 spans 12 amino acids. The V gene's germline CDR1 is SEHNR and CDR2 FQNEAQ (reference sequence). The chain's CDR3 is CASNEREETQYF. Written as DNA, the CDR3 is TGTGCCAGCAACGAGAGAGAAGAGACCCAGTACTTC.